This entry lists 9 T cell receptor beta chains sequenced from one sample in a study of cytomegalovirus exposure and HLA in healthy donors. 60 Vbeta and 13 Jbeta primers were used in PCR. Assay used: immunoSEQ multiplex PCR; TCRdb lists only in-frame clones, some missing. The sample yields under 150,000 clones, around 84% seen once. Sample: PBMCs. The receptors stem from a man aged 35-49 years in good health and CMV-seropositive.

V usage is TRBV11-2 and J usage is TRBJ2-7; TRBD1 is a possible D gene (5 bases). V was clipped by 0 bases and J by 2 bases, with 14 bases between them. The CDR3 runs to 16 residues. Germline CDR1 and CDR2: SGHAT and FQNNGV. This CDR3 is CASSLDLDTITYEQYF. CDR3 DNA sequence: TGTGCCAGCAGCTTAGATTTGGACACAATCACCTACGAGCAGTACTTC.

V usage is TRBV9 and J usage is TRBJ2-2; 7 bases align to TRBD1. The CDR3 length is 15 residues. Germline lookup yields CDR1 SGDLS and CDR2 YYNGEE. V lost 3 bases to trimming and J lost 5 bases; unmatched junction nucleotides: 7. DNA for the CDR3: TGTGCCAGCAGCGCCTCGACAGGGCGGACCGGGGAGCTGTTTTTT. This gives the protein CASSASTGRTGELFF.

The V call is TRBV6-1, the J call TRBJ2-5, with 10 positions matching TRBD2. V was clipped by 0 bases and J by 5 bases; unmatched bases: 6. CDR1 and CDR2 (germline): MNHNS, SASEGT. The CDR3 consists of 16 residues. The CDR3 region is CASSEALSSGSETQYF. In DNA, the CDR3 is TGTGCCAGCAGTGAAGCGCTCTCTAGCGGGAGTGAGACCCAGTACTTC.

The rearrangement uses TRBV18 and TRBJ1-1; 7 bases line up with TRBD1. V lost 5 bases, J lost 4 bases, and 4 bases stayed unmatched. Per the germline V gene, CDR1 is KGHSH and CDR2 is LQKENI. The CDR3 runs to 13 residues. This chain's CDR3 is CASSTQGGTEAFF. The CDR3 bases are TGTGCCAGCTCAACTCAGGGGGGCACTGAAGCTTTCTTT.

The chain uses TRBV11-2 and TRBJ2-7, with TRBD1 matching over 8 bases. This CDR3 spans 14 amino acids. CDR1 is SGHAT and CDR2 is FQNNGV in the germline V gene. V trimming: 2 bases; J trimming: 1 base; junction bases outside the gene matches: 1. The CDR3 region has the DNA TGTGCCAGCAGCTTATGGACAGGGTCCTACGAGCAGTACTTC. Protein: CASSLWTGSYEQYF.

DNA of the CDR3: TGTGCCAGCAGCCCGAGGAACACTGAAGCTTTCTTT. This sequence encodes CASSPRNTEAFF. V gene TRBV13 combines with J gene TRBJ1-1; D is unresolved. The CDR3 contains 12 residues. Germline V gene sequence: CDR1 PRHDT, CDR2 FYEKMQ (reference sequence). V gave up 5 bases and J gave up 1 base, with 5 bases separating them.

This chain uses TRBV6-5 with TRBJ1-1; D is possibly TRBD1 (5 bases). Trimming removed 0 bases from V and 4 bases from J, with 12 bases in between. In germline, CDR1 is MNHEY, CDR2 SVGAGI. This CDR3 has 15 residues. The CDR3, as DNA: TGTGCCAGCAGTTACTCCCCGGGGGAGAGCACTGAAGCTTTCTTT. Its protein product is CASSYSPGESTEAFF.

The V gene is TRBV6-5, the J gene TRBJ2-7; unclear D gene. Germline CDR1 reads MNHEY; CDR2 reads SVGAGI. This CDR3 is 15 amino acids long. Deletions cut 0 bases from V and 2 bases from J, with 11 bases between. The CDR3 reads CASSYSKTGTYEQYF. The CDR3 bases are TGTGCCAGCAGTTACTCGAAGACTGGCACCTACGAGCAGTACTTC.

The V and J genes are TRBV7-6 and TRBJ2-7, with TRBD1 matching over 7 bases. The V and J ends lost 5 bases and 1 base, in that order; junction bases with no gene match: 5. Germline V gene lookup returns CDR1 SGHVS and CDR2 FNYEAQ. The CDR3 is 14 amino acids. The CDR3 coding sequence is TGTGCCAGCAGCGAGGGACAGTTTTCCTACGAGCAGTACTTC. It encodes CASSEGQFSYEQYF.